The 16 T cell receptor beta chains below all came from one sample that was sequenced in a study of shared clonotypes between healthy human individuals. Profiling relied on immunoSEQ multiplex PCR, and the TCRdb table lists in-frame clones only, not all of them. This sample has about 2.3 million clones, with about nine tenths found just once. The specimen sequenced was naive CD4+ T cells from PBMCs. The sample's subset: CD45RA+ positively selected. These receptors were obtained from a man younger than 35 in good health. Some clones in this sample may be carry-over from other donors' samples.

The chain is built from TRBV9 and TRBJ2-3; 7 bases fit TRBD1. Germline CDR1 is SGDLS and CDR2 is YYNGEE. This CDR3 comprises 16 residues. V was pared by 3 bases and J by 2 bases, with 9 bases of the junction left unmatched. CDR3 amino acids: CASSGGPGQPTDTQYF. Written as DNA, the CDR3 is TGTGCCAGCAGCGGTGGACCGGGACAGCCCACAGATACGCAGTATTTT.

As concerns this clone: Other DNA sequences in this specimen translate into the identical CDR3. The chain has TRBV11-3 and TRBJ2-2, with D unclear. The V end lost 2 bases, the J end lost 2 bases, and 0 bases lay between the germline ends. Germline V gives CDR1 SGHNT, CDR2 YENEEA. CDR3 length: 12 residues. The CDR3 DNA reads TGTGCCAGCAGCTTAAACACCGGGGAGCTGTTTTTT. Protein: CASSLNTGELFF.

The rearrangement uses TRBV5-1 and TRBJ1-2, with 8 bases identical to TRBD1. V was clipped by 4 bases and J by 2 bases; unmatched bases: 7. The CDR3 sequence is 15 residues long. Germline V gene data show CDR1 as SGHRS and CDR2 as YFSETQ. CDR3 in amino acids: CASSTRQGRNYGYTF. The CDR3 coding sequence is TGCGCCAGCAGCACCCGACAGGGGCGCAACTATGGCTACACCTTC.

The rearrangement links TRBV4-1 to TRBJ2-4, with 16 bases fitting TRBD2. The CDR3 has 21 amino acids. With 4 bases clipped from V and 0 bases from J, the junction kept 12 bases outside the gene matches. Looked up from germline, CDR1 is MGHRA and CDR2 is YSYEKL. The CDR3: CASSPTRGTSGRDLAKNIQYF. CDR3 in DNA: TGCGCCAGCAGCCCAACAAGAGGGACTAGCGGGAGGGATCTAGCCAAAAACATTCAGTACTTC.

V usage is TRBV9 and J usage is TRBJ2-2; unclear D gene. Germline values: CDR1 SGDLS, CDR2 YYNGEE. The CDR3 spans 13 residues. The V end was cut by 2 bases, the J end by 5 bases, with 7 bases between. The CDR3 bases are TGTGCCAGCAGCGTGATGAATACCGGGGAGCTGTTTTTT. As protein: CASSVMNTGELFF.

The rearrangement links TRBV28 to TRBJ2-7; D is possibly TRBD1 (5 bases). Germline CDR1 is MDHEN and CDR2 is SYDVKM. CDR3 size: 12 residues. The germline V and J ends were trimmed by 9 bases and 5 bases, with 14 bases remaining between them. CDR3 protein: CASKETGDEQYF. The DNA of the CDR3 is TGTGCCAGTAAGGAAACAGGAGACGAGCAGTACTTC. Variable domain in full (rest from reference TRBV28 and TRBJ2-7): DVKVTQSSRYLVKRTGEKVFLECVQDMDHENMFWYRQDPGLGLRLIYFSYDVKMKEKGDIPEGYSVSREKKERFSLILESASTNQTSMYLCASKETGDEQYFGPGTRLTVT.

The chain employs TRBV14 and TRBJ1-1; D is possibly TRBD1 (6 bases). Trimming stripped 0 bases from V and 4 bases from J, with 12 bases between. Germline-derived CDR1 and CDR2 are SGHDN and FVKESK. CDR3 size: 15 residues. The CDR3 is CASSQDPMGATEAFF. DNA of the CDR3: TGTGCCAGCAGCCAAGATCCCATGGGGGCCACTGAAGCTTTCTTT.

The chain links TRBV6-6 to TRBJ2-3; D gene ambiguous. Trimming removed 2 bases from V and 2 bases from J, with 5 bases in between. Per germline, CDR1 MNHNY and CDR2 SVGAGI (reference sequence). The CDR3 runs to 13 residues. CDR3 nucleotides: TGTGCCAGCAGTTACCAATTCACAGATACGCAGTATTTT. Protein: CASSYQFTDTQYF.

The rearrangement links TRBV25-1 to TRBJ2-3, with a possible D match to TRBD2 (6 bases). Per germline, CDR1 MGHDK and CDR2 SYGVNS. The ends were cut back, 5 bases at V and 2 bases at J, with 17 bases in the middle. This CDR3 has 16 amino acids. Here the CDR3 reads CASSLKAGWHTDTQYF. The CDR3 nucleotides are TGTGCCAGCAGTCTAAAGGCGGGATGGCACACAGATACGCAGTATTTT.

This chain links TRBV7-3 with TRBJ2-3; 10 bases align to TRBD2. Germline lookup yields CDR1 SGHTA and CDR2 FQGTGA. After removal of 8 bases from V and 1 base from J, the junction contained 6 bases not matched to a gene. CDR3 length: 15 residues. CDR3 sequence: CASSIGTSGTDTQYF. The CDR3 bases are TGTGCCAGCTCTATCGGGACTAGCGGCACAGATACGCAGTATTTT.

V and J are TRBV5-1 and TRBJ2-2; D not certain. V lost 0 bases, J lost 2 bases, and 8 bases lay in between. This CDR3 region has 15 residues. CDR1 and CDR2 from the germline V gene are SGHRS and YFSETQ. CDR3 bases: TGCGCCAGCAGCTTGGCTCCCCGAAACACCGGGGAGCTGTTTTTT. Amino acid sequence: CASSLAPRNTGELFF.

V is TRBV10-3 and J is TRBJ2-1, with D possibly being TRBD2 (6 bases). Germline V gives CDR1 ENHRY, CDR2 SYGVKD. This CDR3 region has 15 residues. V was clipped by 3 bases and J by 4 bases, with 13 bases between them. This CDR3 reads CAISDWAGNYNEQFF. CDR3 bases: TGTGCCATCAGTGATTGGGCGGGGAATTACAATGAGCAGTTCTTC.

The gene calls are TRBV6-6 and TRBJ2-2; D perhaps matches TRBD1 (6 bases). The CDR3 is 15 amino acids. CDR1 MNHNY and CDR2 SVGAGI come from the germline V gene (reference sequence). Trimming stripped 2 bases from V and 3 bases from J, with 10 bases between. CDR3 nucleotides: TGTGCCAGCAGTTACAGGGACATATACACCGGGGAGCTGTTTTTT. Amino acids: CASSYRDIYTGELFF.

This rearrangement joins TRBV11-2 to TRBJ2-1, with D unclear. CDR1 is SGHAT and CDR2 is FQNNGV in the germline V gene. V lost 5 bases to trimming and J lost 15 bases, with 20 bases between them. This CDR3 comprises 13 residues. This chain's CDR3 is CASSPRPRGRLFF. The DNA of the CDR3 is TGTGCCAGCAGCCCCCGCCCCCGAGGCCGCCTGTTCTTC. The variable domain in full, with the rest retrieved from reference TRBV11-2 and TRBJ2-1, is EAGVAQSPRYKIIEKRQSVAFWCNPISGHATLYWYQQILGQGPKLLIQFQNNGVVDDSQLPKDRFSAERLKGVDSTLKIQPAKLEDSAVYLCASSPRPRGRLFFGPGTRLTVL.

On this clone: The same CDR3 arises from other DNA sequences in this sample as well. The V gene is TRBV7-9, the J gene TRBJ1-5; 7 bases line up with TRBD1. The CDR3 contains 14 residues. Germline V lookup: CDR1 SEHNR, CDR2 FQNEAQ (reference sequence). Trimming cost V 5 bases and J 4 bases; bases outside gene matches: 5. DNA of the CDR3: TGTGCCAGCAGCCTTGACAGGGCGAATCAGCCCCAGCATTTT. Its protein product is CASSLDRANQPQHF.

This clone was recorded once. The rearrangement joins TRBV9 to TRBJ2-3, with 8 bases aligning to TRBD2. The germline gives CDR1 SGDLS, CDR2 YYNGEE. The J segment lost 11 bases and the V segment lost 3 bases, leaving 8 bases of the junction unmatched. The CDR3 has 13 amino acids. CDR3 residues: CASSEGLVGRQYF. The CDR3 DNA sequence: TGTGCCAGCAGCGAGGGACTAGTGGGGAGGCAGTATTTT.